The text below deals with one T cell receptor beta chain. Its antigen remains unknown. The sample is drawn from a study of human CD8 memory T cell subsets. Study outcomes and limitations: Going by Chao1 estimates, stem-like memory T cells seemed to be more diverse than precursor exhausted T cells.

Progenitor exhausted-like CD8+ memory cells (TPEX) were CCR7+ PD-1+ TIGIT+. Germline loops: CDR1 DFQATT, CDR2 SNEGSKA (reference sequence). This CDR3 has 13 amino acids. Scientists made TCR beta libraries using UMI-labeled 5' RACE. TCRdb reprocessed the 5' RACE reads, with one entry per CDR3 protein and no DNA. Recorded for this sample: around 5,000 distinct CDR3 sequences. V and J are TRBV20-1 and TRBJ2-1. What was sequenced was CD8+ T cells from PBMCs. The receptor's source is a human donor in good health. The CDR3 loop reads CSARHYLSTEQFF.